This T cell receptor (beta chain) was obtained from a study of a mutant IDH1 vaccine in newly diagnosed glioma. A word on this clone: The antigen remains undetermined.

Time point noted: week 23, last vaccination. Doses of 300 ug of mutant IDH1 20-mer peptide were given with topical imiquimod. The germline CDR1 and CDR2 sequences are SGHTA and FQGNSA. Trimming cost V 2 bases and J 1 base, with 10 bases left between them. This CDR3 spans 15 amino acids. Clones were read by immunoSEQ multiplex PCR, and TCRdb kept only the in-frame ones, dropping some. The sample has 40,000 to 50,000 clones, about 78% seen once. This material consisted of PBMCs, taken from a glioma patient whose treatment included an IDH1 peptide vaccine. The gene calls are TRBV7-2 and TRBJ2-3; no reliable D call. The clonotype comes from a woman aged 40 to 55 with glioma. Some clones in this sample may be carry-over from other donors' samples. The CDR3 bases are TGTGCCAGCAGCTTAAGGATTAGAGGCACAGATACGCAGTATTTT. Its protein product is CASSLRIRGTDTQYF.